This section outlines one TCR beta chain sequence together with its context. Germline trimming cut 5 bases from V and 9 bases from J; bases unmatched to any gene: 15. Germline assignment: CDR1 SGHTA and CDR2 FQGNSA. This CDR3 is built from 18 residues. Method: immunoSEQ multiplex PCR; TCRdb's copy keeps in-frame clones and lacks some. The table records approximately 79,000 clones, 85% to 90% of them present only once. The record originates from a study of OX40 agonist ivuxolimab in advanced cancers. The sequenced sample was CD4+ or CD8+ T cells sorted from blood, obtained in a trial of the OX40 agonist ivuxolimab. The chain couples TRBV7-2 to TRBJ2-5; 16 nucleotides line up with TRBD2. The sequence was collected from an adult with an advanced solid tumor such as melanoma, head and neck, liver or kidney cancer. The DNA of the CDR3 is TGTGCCAGCAGCCCCAACCCGGGACTAGCGGGAGGGCGGGGGGCCCAGTACTTC. This gives the protein CASSPNPGLAGGRGAQYF.